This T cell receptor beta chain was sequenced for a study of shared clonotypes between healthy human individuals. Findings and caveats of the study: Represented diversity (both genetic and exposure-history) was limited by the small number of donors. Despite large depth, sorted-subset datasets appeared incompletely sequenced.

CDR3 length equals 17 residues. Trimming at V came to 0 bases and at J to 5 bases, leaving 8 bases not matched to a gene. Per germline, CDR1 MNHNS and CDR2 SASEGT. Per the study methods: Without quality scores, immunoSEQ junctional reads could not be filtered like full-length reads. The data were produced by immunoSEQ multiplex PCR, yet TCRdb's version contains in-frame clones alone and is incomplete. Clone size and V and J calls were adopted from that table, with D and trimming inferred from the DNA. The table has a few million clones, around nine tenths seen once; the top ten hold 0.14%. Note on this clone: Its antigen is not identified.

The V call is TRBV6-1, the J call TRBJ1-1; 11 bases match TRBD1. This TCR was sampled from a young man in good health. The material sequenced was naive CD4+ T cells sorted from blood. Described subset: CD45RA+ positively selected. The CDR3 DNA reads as TGTGCCAGCAGTGAAGCTCTAGGACAGGGGGCCGGGACTGAAGCTTTCTTT. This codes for CASSEALGQGAGTEAFF.